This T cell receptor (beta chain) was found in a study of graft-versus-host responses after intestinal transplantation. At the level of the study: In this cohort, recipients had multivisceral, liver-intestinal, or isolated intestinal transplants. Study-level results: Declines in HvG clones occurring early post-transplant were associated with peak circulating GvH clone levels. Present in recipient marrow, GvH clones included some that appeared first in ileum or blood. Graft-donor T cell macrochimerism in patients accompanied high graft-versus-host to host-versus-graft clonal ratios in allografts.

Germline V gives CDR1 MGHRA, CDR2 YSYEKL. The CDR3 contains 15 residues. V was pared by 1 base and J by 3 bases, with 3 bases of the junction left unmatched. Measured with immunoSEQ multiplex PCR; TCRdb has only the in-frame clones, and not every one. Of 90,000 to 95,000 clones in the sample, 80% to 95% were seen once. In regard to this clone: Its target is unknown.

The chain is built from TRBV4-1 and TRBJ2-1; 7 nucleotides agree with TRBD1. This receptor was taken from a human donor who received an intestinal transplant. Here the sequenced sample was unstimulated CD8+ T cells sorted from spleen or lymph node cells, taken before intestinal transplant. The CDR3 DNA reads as TGCGCCAGCAGCCAAGGTCAGGGGGACTACAATGAGCAGTTCTTC. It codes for CASSQGQGDYNEQFF.